The 28 T cell receptor beta chains presented below share a single source sample, sequenced in a study of T-cell reconstitution after alpha-beta-depleted transplantation in children. Unique molecular identifiers were built into the TCRbeta library. TCRdb itself ran the PCR reads through MiXCR, one entry per CDR3 protein. The sample consists of just over 950,000 distinct CDR3 sequences, 25% to 35% of them appearing once. Material: PBMCs, mostly from graft donor cells, obtained 360 days after TCRalphabeta/CD19-depleted stem cell transplant. Receptors originate from a boy in the first two years of life who had a stem cell transplant for SCID, so the T cells may come from the graft donor.

Only a few counts were recorded for this clonotype. The V call is TRBV3-1, the J call TRBJ2-7; TRBD1 might be the D (5 bases). Germline loops: CDR1 LGHDT, CDR2 YNNKEL (reference sequence). The length of the CDR3 is 15 residues. V shed 0 bases and J shed 4 bases, with 13 bases lying between them. CDR3 amino acids: CASSQEPGRVYEQYF. In DNA, the CDR3 is TGTGCCAGCAGCCAAGAACCGGGCAGGGTATACGAGCAGTACTTC.

This rearrangement joins TRBV12-3 or TRBV12-4 to TRBJ2-4, with D possibly TRBD2 on 5 matching bases. The CDR3 contains 11 residues. Trimming removed 8 bases from V and 10 bases from J, with 12 bases in between. The CDR3 loop reads CASGGYVIQYF. The CDR3, as DNA: TGTGCCAGCGGAGGATATGTTATTCAGTACTTC.

This clonotype was picked up a small number of times. The genes are TRBV6-5 and TRBJ2-1; D might be TRBD1 or TRBD2, each matching 5 bases. Trimming took off 6 bases at V and 12 bases at J, with 24 bases between the two ends. Per the germline V gene, CDR1 is MNHEY and CDR2 is SVGAGI. The CDR3 sequence is 15 residues long. The CDR3 DNA reads TGTGCCAGCAGATATGAAGTCGCGGATGGGGGTCGGCAGTTCTTC. It codes for CASRYEVADGGRQFF.

The chain uses TRBV6-2 or TRBV6-3 and TRBJ1-1; D gene ambiguous. CDR1 and CDR2 from the germline V gene are MNHEY and SVGEGT. The ends were cut back, 2 bases at V and 4 bases at J, with 14 bases in the middle. This CDR3 has 15 residues. The chain's CDR3 is CASSYRRTGGTEAFF. The CDR3 bases are TGTGCCAGCAGTTACCGACGGACCGGAGGCACTGAAGCTTTCTTT.

There are a few counts of this clonotype. The chain couples TRBV12-3 or TRBV12-4 to TRBJ2-4, with 7 bases identical to TRBD1. Trimming cost V 3 bases and J 1 base; bases outside gene matches: 6. This CDR3 spans 16 amino acids. The CDR3 reads CASSFVGGTAKNIQYF. In DNA, the CDR3 is TGTGCCAGCAGTTTTGTAGGGGGCACTGCCAAAAACATTCAGTACTTC.

This clonotype was seen only a few times. This chain connects TRBV7-9 to TRBJ2-2, with D possibly being TRBD1 (6 bases). The CDR3 consists of 15 residues. The V and J ends lost 5 bases and 4 bases respectively, with 14 bases between them. The germline gives CDR1 SEHNR, CDR2 FQNEAQ (reference sequence). The CDR3 DNA sequence: TGTGCCAGCAGCGTCCGGGACACAACCACCGGGGAGCTGTTTTTT. It codes for CASSVRDTTTGELFF. The full variable domain, rest sourced from reference TRBV7-9 and TRBJ2-2, is DTGVSQNPRHKITKRGQNVTFRCDPISEHNRLYWYRQTLGQGPEFLTYFQNEAQLEKSRLLSDRFSAERPKGSFSTLEIQRTEQGDSAMYLCASSVRDTTTGELFFGEGSRLTVL.

The J gene is TRBJ2-1, the V gene TRBV5-6; TRBD1 matches at 12 bases. The junction had 6 bases not matched to a gene; V was cut back by 4 bases and J by 7 bases. The CDR3 is 15 residues long. Germline values: CDR1 SGHDT, CDR2 YYEEEE. Here the CDR3 DNA reads TGTGCCAGCAGCGCCCGGGACAGGGGGCATAATGAGCAGTTCTTC. As protein: CASSARDRGHNEQFF.

The V gene is TRBV7-2, the J gene TRBJ2-3, with a weak D call TRBD2 (6 bases). V lost 4 bases and J lost 12, with 11 bases in between. Germline V gene data show CDR1 as SGHTA and CDR2 as FQGNSA. The CDR3 spans 11 residues. CDR3 sequence: CASSSRDLQYF. The DNA of the CDR3 is TGTGCCAGCAGCTCGCGGGACCTACAGTATTTT.

The chain uses TRBV29-1 and TRBJ2-3; 7 bases fit TRBD2. J lost 6 bases, V lost 1 base, and 4 bases had no gene match. The V gene's germline CDR1 is SQVTM and CDR2 ANQGSEA. CDR3 size: 13 residues. In DNA form, the CDR3 reads TGCAGCGTTGAAGGGACTAGAACGGATACGCAGTATTTT. This sequence encodes CSVEGTRTDTQYF.

This clonotype was detected only a few times. The chain recombines TRBV7-6 with TRBJ2-7; a weak D match, TRBD1 (5 bases). This CDR3 region has 15 residues. V lost 0 bases and J lost 3, with 12 bases in between. Germline CDR1 SGHVS, CDR2 FNYEAQ. This CDR3 reads CASSLALGPLYEQYF. CDR3 bases: TGTGCCAGCAGCTTAGCGCTGGGGCCCCTCTACGAGCAGTACTTC.

The V and J genes are TRBV20-1 and TRBJ2-2; D is unresolved. V was clipped by 4 bases and J by 4 bases, with 19 bases between them. CDR3 length equals 16 residues. From germline, CDR1 is DFQATT and CDR2 SNEGSKA (reference sequence). The CDR3 nucleotides read TGCAGTGCTACCCCCCCGGCCCTACTGGGCACCGGGGAGCTGTTTTTT. Amino acid sequence: CSATPPALLGTGELFF.

Many counts were recorded for this clonotype. The genes are TRBV5-1 and TRBJ1-1, with D hard to call. The CDR3 extends over 14 amino acids. Germline assignment: CDR1 SGHRS and CDR2 YFSETQ. V lost 4 bases to trimming and J lost 1 base, with 11 bases between them. CDR3 in DNA: TGCGCCAGCAGCCCAGGACGGCAGAACACTGAAGCTTTCTTT. Its protein is CASSPGRQNTEAFF.

This clonotype was counted between two and nine times. The V and J genes are TRBV12-3 or TRBV12-4 and TRBJ2-1; 8 bases are a match to TRBD1. The V segment lost 5 bases and the J segment 1 base; nucleotides outside the gene matches: 4. This CDR3 has 15 residues. As DNA, the CDR3 is TGTGCCAGCAGTCCAGGGGGCGTATCCTACAATGAGCAGTTCTTC. Translating gives CASSPGGVSYNEQFF.

The chain employs TRBV2 and TRBJ2-1; the D is unclear. CDR1 SNHLY and CDR2 FYNNEI come from the germline V gene. Trimming removed 4 bases at V and 5 bases at J, with 6 bases between. CDR3 length: 12 residues. In nucleotides, the CDR3 is TGTGCCAGCAGTGTGGGCGACAATGAGCAGTTCTTC. It encodes CASSVGDNEQFF.

The chain carries TRBV20-1 and TRBJ2-7; 10 bases fit TRBD1. This CDR3 comprises 15 residues. V was clipped by 5 bases and J by 3 bases; unmatched bases: 10. Per the germline V gene, CDR1 is DFQATT and CDR2 is SNEGSKA (reference sequence). Here the CDR3 DNA reads TGCAGTGCTTTTCCGGGACAGGGGTGGAACTACGAGCAGTACTTC. As protein: CSAFPGQGWNYEQYF.

This clonotype has a handful of counts. The rearrangement uses TRBV12-3 or TRBV12-4 and TRBJ2-2, with D perhaps given as TRBD1 or TRBD2 (5 bases each). V was trimmed by 8 bases and J by 6 bases, leaving 10 bases between them. The CDR3 spans 12 residues. The CDR3 region is CASGRGPGELFF. Written as DNA, the CDR3 is TGTGCCAGCGGACGGGGACCCGGGGAGCTGTTTTTT.

This clonotype was counted a few times. The chain links TRBV20-1 to TRBJ2-1; D tentatively fits TRBD1 or TRBD2 (5 bases each). CDR3 length equals 12 residues. V was pared by 6 bases and J by 6 bases, with 12 bases between. Germline V gene sequence: CDR1 DFQATT, CDR2 SNEGSKA (reference sequence). The DNA of the CDR3 is TGCAGTGCCTGGGACGTCTTCAATGAGCAGTTCTTC. It specifies CSAWDVFNEQFF.

This clonotype was counted between two and nine times. CDR3 protein: CASSLEGTGYDEQYF. The CDR3 DNA reads TGTGCCAGCAGCTTGGAAGGGACAGGGTACGACGAGCAGTACTTC. The rearrangement links TRBV5-5 to TRBJ2-7; TRBD1 matches at 9 bases. With 0 bases clipped from V and 5 bases from J, the junction kept 6 bases outside the gene matches. Per germline, CDR1 SGHKS and CDR2 YYEKEE (reference sequence). CDR3 length: 15 amino acids. The variable domain in full, completed from reference TRBV5-5 and TRBJ2-7, reads DAGVTQSPTHLIKTRGQQVTLRCSPISGHKSVSWYQQVLGQGPQFIFQYYEKEERGRGNFPDRFSARQFPNYSSELNVNALLLGDSALYLCASSLEGTGYDEQYFGPGTRLTVT.

This clonotype came up many times. This chain joins TRBV20-1 and TRBJ1-1; D is perhaps TRBD1 (5 bases). There are 10 residues in the CDR3. CDR1 and CDR2 from the germline V gene are DFQATT and SNEGSKA (reference sequence). The CDR3 sequence: CSAGGVKAFF. In nucleotides, the CDR3 is TGCAGCGCCGGAGGGGTGAAGGCTTTCTTT.

The V call is TRBV4-1, the J call TRBJ2-4; 13 nucleotides agree with TRBD2. CDR1 is MGHRA and CDR2 is YSYEKL in the germline V gene. Losses at the gene ends were 0 bases for V and 0 bases for J; bases not matched to a gene: 5. CDR3 length: 19 amino acids. The CDR3 bases are TGCGCCAGCAGCCAAGAAACTAGCGGGGGGGCCGGAGCCAAAAACATTCAGTACTTC. Its protein product is CASSQETSGGAGAKNIQYF.

The V gene is TRBV28, the J gene TRBJ1-3; no clear D gene. Trimming shortened V by 8 bases and J by 0 bases, and 8 bases separated the two germline ends. The germline gives CDR1 MDHEN, CDR2 SYDVKM. This CDR3 has 13 amino acids. CDR3 region: CASCFYSGNTIYF. DNA of the CDR3: TGTGCCAGCTGCTTTTACTCTGGAAACACCATATATTTT.

This clonotype was seen a few times. The chain links TRBV7-6 to TRBJ2-3, with 8 bases identical to TRBD2. V gave up 4 bases and J gave up 8 bases; unmatched junction bases: 8. This CDR3 is built from 14 residues. Germline loops: CDR1 SGHVS, CDR2 FNYEAQ. CDR3 coding DNA: TGTGCCAGCAGCTCCGGACTAGCCGAGCGTACGCAGTATTTT. Amino acids: CASSSGLAERTQYF.

This clonotype was recorded a few times. The chain links TRBV29-1 to TRBJ2-4, with no clear D. Trimming cost V 6 bases and J 9 bases, with 12 bases left between them. The length of the CDR3 is 11 residues. Germline values: CDR1 SQVTM, CDR2 ANQGSEA. CDR3 in amino acids: CSVEVGSIQYF. CDR3 in DNA: TGCAGCGTAGAGGTTGGCTCCATTCAGTACTTC. The variable domain in full, with the rest retrieved from reference TRBV29-1 and TRBJ2-4, is SAVISQKPSRDICQRGTSLTIQCQVDSQVTMMFWYRQQPGQSLTLIATANQGSEATYESGFVIDKFPISRPNLTFSTLTVSNMSPEDSSIYLCSVEVGSIQYFGAGTRLSVL.

This chain joins TRBV7-2 and TRBJ2-5; D gene uncertain. V dropped 5 bases and J dropped 5 bases, with 12 bases sitting between them. The germline V gene encodes CDR1 SGHTA and CDR2 FQGNSA. This CDR3 contains 13 residues. The DNA for the CDR3 is TGTGCCAGCAGCCTTTGGCGATCGGAGACCCAGTACTTC. Translation: CASSLWRSETQYF.

This clonotype was counted only a few times. The rearrangement joins TRBV20-1 to TRBJ1-6; D gene ambiguous. Germline loops: CDR1 DFQATT, CDR2 SNEGSKA (reference sequence). The CDR3 contains 15 residues. V gave up 1 base and J gave up 4 bases, with 11 bases separating them. CDR3 in DNA: TGCAGTGCTAGAGTAGTAGAGGGTTATAATTCACCCCTCCACTTT. Translated, it gives CSARVVEGYNSPLHF.

This chain links TRBV29-1 with TRBJ2-3; a weak D match, TRBD1 (5 bases). The CDR3 contains 13 residues. The germline CDR1 and CDR2 sequences are SQVTM and ANQGSEA. V was trimmed by 0 bases and J by 3 bases, leaving 7 bases between them. In nucleotides, the CDR3 is TGCAGCGTTGAAGATCAGGGAACAGATACGCAGTATTTT. Encoded protein: CSVEDQGTDTQYF.

The chain employs TRBV29-1 and TRBJ1-2; D is uncertain. The CDR3 contains 12 residues. V was cut by 4 bases and J by 3 bases, with 9 bases left in between. The germline V gene has CDR1 SQVTM and CDR2 ANQGSEA. Here the CDR3 reads CSVAPGDYGYTF. For the CDR3, the DNA is TGCAGCGTTGCCCCAGGCGACTATGGCTACACCTTC.

The genes are TRBV7-9 and TRBJ1-4, with TRBD1 identical over 8 bases. V dropped 5 bases and J dropped 10; count of bases not matched to a gene: 9. Per the germline V gene, CDR1 is SEHNR and CDR2 is FQNEAQ (reference sequence). CDR3 length equals 14 residues. In nucleotides, the CDR3 is TGTGCCAGCAGCGCCCGGGACAGGTTGGGAAAACTGTTTTTT. Its translation: CASSARDRLGKLFF.